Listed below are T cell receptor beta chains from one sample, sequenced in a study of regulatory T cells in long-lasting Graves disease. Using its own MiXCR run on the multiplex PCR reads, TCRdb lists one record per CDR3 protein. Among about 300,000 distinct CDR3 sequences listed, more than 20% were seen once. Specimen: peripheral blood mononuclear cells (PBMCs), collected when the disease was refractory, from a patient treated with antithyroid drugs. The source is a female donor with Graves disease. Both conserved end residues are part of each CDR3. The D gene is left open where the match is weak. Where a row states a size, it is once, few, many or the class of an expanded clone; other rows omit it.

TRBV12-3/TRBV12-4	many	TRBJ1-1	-	TGTGCCAGCAGAGGCCGGACGGCTTGGAGGACTGAAGCTTTCTTT	CASRGRTAWRTEAFF
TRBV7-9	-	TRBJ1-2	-	TGTGCCAGCAGCCCCCGGGACCACTATGGCTACACCTTC	CASSPRDHYGYTF
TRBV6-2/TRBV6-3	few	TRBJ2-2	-	TGTGCCAGCACGGCCCACATCACCGGGGAGCTGTTTTTT	CASTAHITGELFF
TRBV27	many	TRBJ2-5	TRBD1	TGTGCCAGCAGCAAGGGACAGGGAATACCCCTCGTCTGGGAGACCCAGTACTTC	CASSKGQGIPLVWETQYF
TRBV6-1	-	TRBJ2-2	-	TGTGCCAGCGTAACGAACACCGGGGAGCTGTTTTTT	CASVTNTGELFF
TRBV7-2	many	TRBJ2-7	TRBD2	TGTGCCAGCAGCCGGGGACTAGCGGGAGGTCACGAGCAGTACTTC	CASSRGLAGGHEQYF
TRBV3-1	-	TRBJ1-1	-	TGTGCCAGCAGCCACCCAGGGGACACTGAAGCTTCCTTT	CASSHPGDTEASF
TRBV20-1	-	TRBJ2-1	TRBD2	TGCAGTGCTAGAGATTTGCTAGCGGGAAACAATGAGCAGTTCTTC	CSARDLLAGNNEQFF
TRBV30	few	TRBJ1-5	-	TGTGCCTGGAGTACAATTAGCAATCAGCCCCAGCATTTT	CAWSTISNQPQHF
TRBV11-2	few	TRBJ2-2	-	TGTGCCAGCAGCCCTCACCTAGACGGGGAGCTGTTTTTT	CASSPHLDGELFF
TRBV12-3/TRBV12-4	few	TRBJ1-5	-	TGTGCCAGCAGTTTCAGGGAAGAAGACAATCAGCCCCAGCATTTT	CASSFREEDNQPQHF
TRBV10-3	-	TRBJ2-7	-	TGTGCCATCAGTGAGCCGGGGACGGGCTACGAGCAGTACTTC	CAISEPGTGYEQYF
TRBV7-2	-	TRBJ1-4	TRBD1	TGTGCCAGCAGCCCGTTGACAGGGGGCTCTGGGATGGGTAGAGAAAAACTGTTTTTT	CASSPLTGGSGMGREKLFF
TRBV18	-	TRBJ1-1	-	TGTGCCAGCTCGATATGGGGGGGGCGCGTCGAAACGGCTGAAGCTTTCTTT	CASSIWGGRVETAEAFF
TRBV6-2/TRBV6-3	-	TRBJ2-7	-	TGTGCCAGCAGTGGAGCCAGGGCTTCCTCGGAGCAGTACTTC	CASSGARASSEQYF
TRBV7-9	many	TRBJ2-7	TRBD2	TGTGCCAGCAGCCCCGAACTAGCGGGATACGAGCAGTACTTC	CASSPELAGYEQYF
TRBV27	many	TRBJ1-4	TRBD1	TGTGCCAGTGGGGACAGACTAAATGAAAAACTGTTTTTT	CASGDRLNEKLFF
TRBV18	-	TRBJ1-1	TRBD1	TGTGCCAGCTCACTAGGGACAGGGGATGCTAACACTGAAGCTTTCTTT	CASSLGTGDANTEAFF
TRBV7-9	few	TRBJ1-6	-	TGTGCCAGCAGCTTAGAGCCCGATGGGCAGTCACCCCTCCACTTT	CASSLEPDGQSPLHF
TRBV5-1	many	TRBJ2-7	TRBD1	TGCGCCAGCAGCCCGGGGACAGTTTCTTACGAGCAGTACTTC	CASSPGTVSYEQYF
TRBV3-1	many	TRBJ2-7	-	TGTGCCAGCAGCCAAGGTGTGGCCTACGAGCAGTACTTC	CASSQGVAYEQYF
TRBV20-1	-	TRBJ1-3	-	TGCAGTGCCCTCCCGTTTTCTGGAAACACCATATATTTT	CSALPFSGNTIYF
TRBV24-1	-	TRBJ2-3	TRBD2	TGTGCCACCAGAGGACTAGATGCGGCAGATACGCAGTATTTT	CATRGLDAADTQYF
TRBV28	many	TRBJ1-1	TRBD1	TGTGCCAGCAGTCAGGACAGGGGTAGGAACACTGAAGCTTTCTTT	CASSQDRGRNTEAFF
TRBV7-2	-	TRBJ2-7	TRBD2	TGTGCCAGCGGGACTAGCGGAACCTACGAGCAGTACTTC	CASGTSGTYEQYF
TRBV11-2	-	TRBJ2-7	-	TGTGCCAGCAGTCCCTACGGGACGGAAAGCTCCTACGAGCAGTACTTC	CASSPYGTESSYEQYF
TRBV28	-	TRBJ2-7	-	TGTGCCGGCAGTCCCGGACAGACCTACGAGCAATACTTC	CAGSPGQTYEQYF
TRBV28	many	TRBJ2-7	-	TGTGCCAGCAGTCATACCGAGGGGGTAAACTTC	CASSHTEGVNF
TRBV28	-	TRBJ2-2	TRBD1	TGTGCCAGCACGGTGGACAGGGGTAACACCGGGGAGCTGTTTTTT	CASTVDRGNTGELFF
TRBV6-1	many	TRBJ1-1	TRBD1	TGTGCCAGCAGCATTCAGGGGGGAAACACTGAAGCTTTCTTT	CASSIQGGNTEAFF
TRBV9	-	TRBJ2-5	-	TGTGCCAGCTCATCTATTCAGAGCGGTGAGACCCAGTACTTC	CASSSIQSGETQYF
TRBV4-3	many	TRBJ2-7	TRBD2	TGTGCCAGCAGCCAAGGGACTAGCGGGTACGAGCAGTACTTC	CASSQGTSGYEQYF
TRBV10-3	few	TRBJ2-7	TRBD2	TGTGCCATCAGCCTTAGCGGGATCAGCTCCTACGAGCAGTACTTC	CAISLSGISSYEQYF
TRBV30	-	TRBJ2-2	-	TGTGCCAGGGGGGGCGATTGGGACACCGGGGAGCTGTTTTTT	CARGGDWDTGELFF
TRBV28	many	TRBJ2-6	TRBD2	TGTGCCAGCAGGGGGACTAGCGGATTACCTGAGGCCAACGTCCTGACTTTC	CASRGTSGLPEANVLTF
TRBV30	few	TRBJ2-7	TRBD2	TGTGCCTGGAGTGCGGGACTAGCGGGAGGAATCTCCTACGAGCAGTACTTC	CAWSAGLAGGISYEQYF
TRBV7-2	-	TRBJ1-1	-	TGTGCCAGCAGCTTGGGCAGGGTAACCATGAACACTGAAGCTTTCTTT	CASSLGRVTMNTEAFF
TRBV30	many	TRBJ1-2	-	TGTGCCTGGAGTGTTGGAGCTAACTATGGCTACACCTTC	CAWSVGANYGYTF
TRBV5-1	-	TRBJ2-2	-	TGCGCCACCAGAGGGGGTGGCACCACCGGGGAGCTGTTTTTT	CATRGGGTTGELFF
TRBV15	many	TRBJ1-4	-	TGTGCCACCAGCAGAGACGGCGAAAAACTGTTTTTT	CATSRDGEKLFF
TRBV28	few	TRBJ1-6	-	TGTGCCAGCAAGGCACAGGGATATTCACCCCTCCACTTT	CASKAQGYSPLHF
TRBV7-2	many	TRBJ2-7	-	TGTGCCAGCAGCCCCCGGGGTGGGAGCTCTTCCTACGAGCAGTACTTC	CASSPRGGSSSYEQYF
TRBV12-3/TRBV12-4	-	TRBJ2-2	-	TGTGCCAGCAGTTTACATGAAGCCGGGGTCCCCGGGGAGCTGTTTTTT	CASSLHEAGVPGELFF
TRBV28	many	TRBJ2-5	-	TGTGCCAGCAGTCCTTATGGACTCTTCAAGTACTTC	CASSPYGLFKYF
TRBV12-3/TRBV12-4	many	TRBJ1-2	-	TGTGCCAGCAGGGCAGGGGCCATCTATGGCTACACCTTC	CASRAGAIYGYTF
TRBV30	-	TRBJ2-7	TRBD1	TGTGCCTGGGACAGGGGCCAACACGAGCAGTACTTC	CAWDRGQHEQYF
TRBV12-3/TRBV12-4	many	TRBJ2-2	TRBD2	TGTGCCAGCAGCTTTCCCCTAGCGGGTCACACCGGGGAGCTGTTTTTT	CASSFPLAGHTGELFF
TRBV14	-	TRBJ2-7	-	TGTGCCAGCAGCCAAGAGGATACCTACGAGCAGTACTTC	CASSQEDTYEQYF
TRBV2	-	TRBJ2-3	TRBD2	TGTGCCAGCAGTGAAGAGCGGGAGTGGACAGATACGCAGTATTTT	CASSEEREWTDTQYF
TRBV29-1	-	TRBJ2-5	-	TGCAGCGTTGGGCATTCACGGGAGACCCAGTACTTC	CSVGHSRETQYF
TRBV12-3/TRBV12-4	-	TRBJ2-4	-	TGTGCCAGCAGTCGTGGACTACTAAACATTCAGTACTTC	CASSRGLLNIQYF
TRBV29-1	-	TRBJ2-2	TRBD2	TGCAGCGTGGGACTAGCGGGAGATTCCGGGGAGCTGTTTTTT	CSVGLAGDSGELFF
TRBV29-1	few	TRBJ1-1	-	TGCAGCCCCCACCCGATTGGGTGGACTGAAGCTTTCTTT	CSPHPIGWTEAFF
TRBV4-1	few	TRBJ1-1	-	TGCGCCAGCAGCCTCCAACCCTTGAACACTGAAGCTTTCTTT	CASSLQPLNTEAFF